These 7 T cell receptor beta chains originate from one sample sequenced in a study of Tregs in tolerant kidney transplant recipients. Mixed chimerism was transient after nonmyeloablative marrow transplants from related graft donors. Sequenced by immunoSEQ multiplex PCR; TCRdb stores in-frame clones only, minus some. The sample's table shows about 15,000 clones. The source material was CD4+ T cells from blood (PBMCs), sampled 12 months after the transplant. The source of these receptors is a human patient who received a combined kidney and bone marrow transplant. Some T cells may arise from the graft donor.

In the case of this clone: The CDR3 is cut off 3 residues early in the read; its end comes from the germline J gene. The chain joins TRBV2 to TRBJ2-2; TRBD1 agrees at 7 bases. There are 14 residues in the CDR3. After removal of 4 bases from V and 5 bases from J, the junction contained 4 bases not matched to a gene. The germline CDR1 and CDR2 sequences are SNHLY and FYNNEI. Partial CDR3 DNA: TGTGCCAGCAGTGGTCAGGGGGTTACCGGGGAG. Translation gives CASSGQGVTGE. The whole CDR3 sequence reads CASSGQGVTGELFF.

As to this clone: With the read ending 3 residues before the CDR3 end, the germline J gene is used to fill in that end. This chain uses TRBV2 with TRBJ1-4; 9 nucleotides match TRBD1. CDR1 and CDR2 (germline): SNHLY, FYNNEI. V gave up 7 bases and J gave up 5 bases; unmatched junction bases: 5. This CDR3 region has 14 residues. The CDR3 sequence is CASKQGASNEKLFF. The part of the CDR3 DNA that was read is TGTGCCAGCAAACAGGGGGCCTCAAATGAAAAA.

A note on this clone: The read gets to within 3 residues of the CDR3 end, and the germline J gene fills in the rest. The chain joins TRBV2 to TRBJ1-3, with D possibly TRBD1 on 5 matching bases. Germline V gives CDR1 SNHLY, CDR2 FYNNEI. The V and J ends lost 4 bases and 4 bases respectively, with 14 bases between them. The CDR3 contains 15 residues. CDR3 protein: CASSGQGLMGNTIYF. Incomplete CDR3 DNA: TGTGCCAGCAGTGGTCAGGGATTAATGGGAAACACC.

Note on this clone: The CDR3 end is not reached by the read, which stops 3 residues before it; the germline J gene fills it in. The V gene is TRBV2, the J gene TRBJ1-1; D is ambiguous. Per the germline V gene, CDR1 is SNHLY and CDR2 is FYNNEI. CDR3 length equals 15 residues. The germline V and J ends were trimmed by 5 bases and 3 bases, with 16 bases remaining between them. The covered CDR3 bases are TGTGCCAGCAGTCGAGGGCGGGGAGCGGACACTGAA. It yields the protein CASSRGRGADTE. The entire CDR3 protein reads CASSRGRGADTEAFF.

A remark on this clone: The CDR3 extends 3 residues past the end of the read, so its final part is completed from the germline J gene. This sequence joins TRBV6-2 or TRBV6-3 and TRBJ1-1; TRBD1 matches 9 bases. Trimming at V came to 4 bases and at J to 2 bases, leaving 5 bases not matched to a gene. The CDR3 is 15 amino acids. The germline CDR1 and CDR2 sequences are MNHEY and SVGEGT. CDR3 protein: CASSLTGGVNTEAFF. CDR3 DNA (partial): TGTGCCAGCAGTTTGACAGGGGGTGTAAACACTGAA.

Remarks on this clone: The read ends 3 residues shy of where the CDR3 ends; the end is completed using the germline J gene. The gene calls are TRBV5-1 and TRBJ1-5; D is possibly TRBD1 (5 bases). This CDR3 spans 14 amino acids. Germline assignment: CDR1 SGHRS and CDR2 YFSETQ. Between the trimmed V and J ends, which lost 4 bases and 4 bases, there was a span of 12 bases. Incomplete CDR3 DNA: TGCGCCAGCAGCCCCGGGACTGCTAATCAGCCC. Encoded protein: CASSPGTANQP. The complete CDR3 sequence is CASSPGTANQPQHF.

Comments on this clone: The observed sequence ends 3 residues before the CDR3 terminus, with the missing tail filled in from the germline J gene. The chain joins TRBV30 to TRBJ1-6, with a possible D match to TRBD1 (5 bases). The length of the CDR3 is 13 residues. The germline V and J ends were trimmed by 3 bases and 10 bases, with 13 bases remaining between them. Germline CDR1 is GTSNPN and CDR2 is SVGIG (reference sequence). CDR3 in amino acids: CAWSGQGRSPLHF. The DNA read from the CDR3 is TGTGCCTGGAGCGGGCAGGGCCGGTCACCC.